This entry is about one TCR beta chain. This sample is drawn from a study of T cell changes during pregnancy in multiple sclerosis. The CDR3 covers 17 residues. V was clipped by 0 bases and J by 4 bases, with 18 bases between them. Germline V gene lookup returns CDR1 ENHRY and CDR2 SYGVKD. Profiling relied on immunoSEQ multiplex PCR, and the TCRdb table lists in-frame clones only, not all of them. The sample includes fewer than 35,000 clones, about 92% of them seen just once. The receptor was isolated from a female donor in good health, enrolled as a control in a pregnancy study. The input for sequencing was CD4+ T cells from peripheral blood mononuclear cells, taken in the second trimester of pregnancy. This chain uses TRBV10-3 with TRBJ1-1, with a tentative D call TRBD1 (6 bases). Written as DNA, the CDR3 is TGTGCCATCAGTGAGTCGATCTCAGGGGCGGCCCTCACTGAAGCTTTCTTT. This sequence encodes CAISESISGAALTEAFF.